This T cell receptor beta chain was retrieved from a study of OX40 agonist ivuxolimab in advanced cancers. Regarding the research as a whole: Ivuxolimab was a fully human IgG2 agonistic monoclonal antibody targeting the costimulatory receptor OX40 (CD134). Intravenous ivuxolimab was administered to patients every 2 weeks at six dose levels: 0.01, 0.1, 0.3, 1.5, 3 and 10 mg/kg. Of the 50 or so patients in dose escalation, around 19 had hepatocellular carcinoma, some 15 had melanoma, 9 had renal cell carcinoma and 9 had head and neck cancer. The dose-escalation cohort was almost 85% male with a mean age of approximately 60 years, ranging from roughly 20 to 80. Patients were allowed to have had prior anti-PD-1, anti-PD-L1 or anti-CTLA-4 therapy, and approximately 40% of the dose-escalation patients had been treated with checkpoint inhibitors. Partial responses occurred in three dose-escalation patients, of whom one had hepatocellular carcinoma and two had cutaneous melanoma. Peripheral TCRbeta sequencing aimed to test whether ivuxolimab altered TCR sequence diversity and caused clonal T-cell expansion. The paper describes the monotherapy dose-escalation part (N of about 57 patients) of the phase I trial of ivuxolimab. General findings and caveats noted by the study authors: After ivuxolimab, CD8+ T cells had more expanded clones than CD4+ T cells on average. Low levels of normalized T-cell clonal expansion were also seen in some patients who did not respond. Which antigens the clonally expanded peripheral T cells were specific for was not determined. In partial responders in the 0.1-3.0 mg/kg groups, normalized peripheral clonal expansion was found to be among the lowest, especially among CD8+ T cells. At doses of 0.1 to 3.0 mg/kg, clonal expansion of both CD4+ and CD8+ blood T cells was observed from baseline to week 6.

For sequencing of the TCRbeta CDR3 region, genomic DNA was extracted from the sorted cells. The immunoSEQ Assay was used for sequencing of TCRbeta CDR3 regions. TCRdb provides this immuneACCESS table in a form limited to in-frame rearrangements. Some clones are lacking; in checked studies, under half of them reflect an unresolved V gene, and why the rest are absent is not known. This sample comprises some 95,000 clones, roughly 87% of them detected only once. Approximately 0.5% of the sample is in the top ten clones. Patients with a history of autoimmune disease or receiving systemic immunosuppression were excluded from the trial. Peripheral blood for TCR sequencing was collected from all dose cohorts at baseline, on cycle 4 day 1, and on cycle 7 day 1. The samples were taken from a phase I, first-in-human, multicenter, open-label dose-escalation trial of ivuxolimab. Adults with locally advanced or metastatic melanoma, renal cell, hepatocellular, or head and neck squamous cell carcinoma were enrolled in the trial. CD4+ and CD8+ T cells were sorted separately from peripheral blood before TCR sequencing.

For this clone: No cognate antigen has been identified for it. Base-call qualities are not available, and no considerably larger clone is one nucleotide away.

CDR1 is given as SGHDT and CDR2 as YYEEEE, both from the germline V gene. The CDR3 holds 14 amino acids from the cysteine to the phenylalanine. Only the CDR3 region is kept as DNA, spanning 42 bases read in frame from base 1. V loses 2 bases, J loses 2 bases, and the germline ends lie 8 bases apart. This clonotype was sampled from an adult with an advanced solid tumor such as melanoma, head and neck, liver or kidney cancer. The material was CD4+ or CD8+ T cells sorted from blood, obtained in a trial of the OX40 agonist ivuxolimab. The sequence is built from TRBV5-6 and TRBJ1-3; the D gene is unclear. CDR3 loop: CASSLPVAGNTIYF. The DNA reads as follows: TGTGCCAGCAGCTTACCAGTTGCTGGAAACACCATATATTTT.